This TCR beta chain was found in a study of T-cell memory formation after mild COVID-19. Study results and limitations: Contracting CD4+ clones lay largely in CM and EM, with CD8+ ones residing in EMRA.

Germline assignment: CDR1 LGHDT and CDR2 YNNKEL (reference sequence). Trimming pared 3 bases from V and 4 bases from J, leaving 4 bases between. There are 11 residues in the CDR3. A remark on this clonotype: Its antigen remains unknown.

TCR alpha and TCR beta cDNA libraries with sample barcodes and UMIs came from 5'RACE using constant-segment primers. MiXCR, applied by TCRdb to the 5' RACE reads, yields one record per CDR3 protein. The sample has some 450,000 distinct CDR3 sequences, around 18% seen once. Material: PBMCs or a T cell subset sorted from them (not recorded which). This chain connects TRBV3-1 to TRBJ2-7, with no clear D. The TCR originated in an adult woman who had mild COVID-19 (a few samples of this study predate the infection). Cell type and time point are not known. Here the CDR3 DNA reads TGTGCCAGCAGCCACAATTACGAGCAGTACTTC. Translated, it gives CASSHNYEQYF.